The 19 T cell receptor beta chains given below trace back to one sample, sequenced in a study of blood T cell repertoires in COVID-19. Assay: immunoSEQ multiplex PCR; the TCRdb copy retains only in-frame clones and omits some. The sample has about 200,000 clones, nearly 90% seen once. The sample comprised peripheral blood. All receptors come from a man in his fifties with acute or convalescent COVID-19.

The chain links TRBV7-3 to TRBJ2-1, with D unclear. The V gene's germline CDR1 is SGHTA and CDR2 FQGTGA. V was trimmed by 3 bases and J by 2 bases, leaving 5 bases between them. CDR3 length equals 13 residues. The CDR3 here is CASSFLAYNEQFF. The CDR3 DNA reads as TGTGCCAGCAGCTTTCTAGCCTACAATGAGCAGTTCTTC.

The J gene is TRBJ1-1, the V gene TRBV9, with 9 bases matching TRBD1. CDR1 and CDR2 (germline): SGDLS, YYNGEE. The CDR3 sequence is 18 residues long. The V segment lost 4 bases and the J segment 1 base; nucleotides outside the gene matches: 14. The CDR3 DNA reads as TGTGCCAGCAGCCCCCAACCGGGACAGGGAGAGAAGAACACTGAAGCTTTCTTT. It is translated as CASSPQPGQGEKNTEAFF.

The V and J genes are TRBV6-2 or TRBV6-3 and TRBJ2-3, with 13 bases lining up with TRBD2. This CDR3 has 19 residues. Germline V gives CDR1 MNHEY, CDR2 SVGEGT. J gave up 4 bases and V 0 bases, and 10 bases lay outside the gene matches. The CDR3 coding sequence is TGTGCCAGCAGTTACTCGCGACTAGCGGGGGGCCGGGGGGCAGATACGCAGTATTTT. Residues: CASSYSRLAGGRGADTQYF.

This clone was seen a handful of times. The J gene is TRBJ1-5, the V gene TRBV7-2; D perhaps matches TRBD1 (5 bases). Germline CDR1 and CDR2: SGHTA and FQGNSA. The CDR3 totals 12 residues. V lost 4 bases, J lost 5 bases, and 6 bases lay in between. The CDR3 loop reads CASSSGDQPQHF. CDR3 coding DNA: TGTGCCAGCAGCTCGGGGGATCAGCCCCAGCATTTT.

The J gene is TRBJ2-3, the V gene TRBV7-2; TRBD2 matches 14 bases. CDR1 SGHTA and CDR2 FQGNSA come from the germline V gene. V lost 8 bases and J lost 5; bases outside the gene matches: 6. The CDR3 has 15 amino acids. In nucleotides, the CDR3 is TGTGCCAGCGGGACTAGCGGGGGAGGAGGAGATACGCAGTATTTT. Translating gives CASGTSGGGGDTQYF.

The DNA of the CDR3 is TGTGCCAGCAGGACAGGCGAAAATTATAATTCACCCCTCCACTTT. It codes for CASRTGENYNSPLHF. The chain recombines TRBV2 with TRBJ1-6, with D possibly matching TRBD1 (6 bases). Trimming cost V 6 bases and J 4 bases, with 13 bases left between them. This CDR3 spans 15 amino acids. The germline CDR1 and CDR2 sequences are SNHLY and FYNNEI.

V usage is TRBV19 and J usage is TRBJ2-3; 12 bases match TRBD2. The V gene's germline CDR1 is LNHDA and CDR2 SQIVND (reference sequence). The length of the CDR3 is 17 residues. Trimming took 1 base from V and 2 from J; bases not matched to a gene: 4. CDR3 region: CASSIVSSGRATDTQYF. The CDR3 nucleotides read TGTGCCAGTAGTATAGTTTCTAGCGGGAGGGCCACAGATACGCAGTATTTT.

This rearrangement joins TRBV27 to TRBJ2-1; 10 positions match TRBD2. Germline lookup yields CDR1 MNHEY and CDR2 SMNVEV (reference sequence). The ends lost 6 bases at V and 7 bases at J; junction bases unmatched: 6. The CDR3 is 14 amino acids. CDR3 in amino acids: CASSLQRGGNEQFF. Here the CDR3 DNA reads TGTGCCAGCAGCTTGCAGCGGGGGGGTAATGAGCAGTTCTTC.

The chain carries TRBV13 and TRBJ2-1, with TRBD1 matching over 9 bases. Germline loops: CDR1 PRHDT, CDR2 FYEKMQ (reference sequence). With 7 bases clipped from V and 4 bases from J, the junction kept 8 bases outside the gene matches. CDR3 length: 15 residues. This chain's CDR3 is CASTTTGTGYNEQFF. The CDR3, as DNA: TGTGCCAGCACCACCACCGGGACAGGGTACAATGAGCAGTTCTTC.

The chain employs TRBV29-1 and TRBJ2-3; 9 bases line up with TRBD1. From germline, CDR1 is SQVTM and CDR2 ANQGSEA. The CDR3 spans 17 residues. The ends lost 4 bases at V and 5 bases at J; junction bases unmatched: 16. CDR3 sequence (DNA): TGCAGCGTTGTCCTCTCTTTCGGAGGACAGGGGAAAGATACGCAGTATTTT. Translation gives CSVVLSFGGQGKDTQYF.

V is TRBV6-5 and J is TRBJ1-1, with TRBD1 matching 7 bases. Germline-derived CDR1 and CDR2 are MNHEY and SVGAGI. The trim removed 7 bases at V and 1 base at J, leaving 3 bases unmatched. The CDR3 totals 13 residues. In DNA, the CDR3 is TGTGCCAGCAAGGGACAGCAGAACACTGAAGCTTTCTTT. Amino acid sequence: CASKGQQNTEAFF.

The rearrangement links TRBV19 to TRBJ2-6; 9 bases fit TRBD1. The CDR3 covers 16 residues. Per the germline V gene, CDR1 is LNHDA and CDR2 is SQIVND (reference sequence). J lost 2 bases, V lost 6 bases, and 5 bases had no gene match. The CDR3: CASSSQGATGANVLTF. CDR3 DNA: TGTGCCAGTAGCTCACAGGGGGCGACTGGGGCCAACGTCCTGACTTTC.

The V call is TRBV27, the J call TRBJ2-1; 7 bases match TRBD1. Germline V lookup: CDR1 MNHEY, CDR2 SMNVEV (reference sequence). The CDR3 runs 14 residues. V dropped 5 bases and J dropped 3; count of bases not matched to a gene: 4. CDR3 sequence: CASSHGTDYNEQFF. In nucleotides, the CDR3 is TGTGCCAGCAGTCACGGGACAGACTACAATGAGCAGTTCTTC.

The chain links TRBV21-1 to TRBJ2-5; the tabulated D call, TRBD2, remains unverified against the DNA. TRBV21-1 is reported as a pseudogene. This CDR3 has 16 amino acids. CDR3 residues: CASSIEEIAYQETQYF. Written as DNA, the CDR3 is TGTGCCAGCAGCATCGAGGAAATTGCGTACCAAGAGACCCAGTACTTC.

V and J are TRBV7-3 and TRBJ2-3; 12 bases fit TRBD2. This CDR3 region has 18 residues. V shed 5 bases and J 1 base; nucleotides not matched to a gene: 10. Germline V lookup: CDR1 SGHTA, CDR2 FQGTGA. The CDR3 nucleotides read TGTGCCAGCAGCCGTCTAGCGGGAGGGCCTCCAGGCACAGATACGCAGTATTTT. Protein: CASSRLAGGPPGTDTQYF.

This sequence joins TRBV12-3 or TRBV12-4 and TRBJ1-3; 7 bases align to TRBD1. There are 12 residues in the CDR3. Losses at the gene ends were 4 bases for V and 9 bases for J; bases not matched to a gene: 3. The CDR3 here is CASSSQGPTIYF. The CDR3 bases are TGTGCCAGCAGTTCACAGGGGCCCACCATATATTTT.

The count of this clone is one. The genes are TRBV27 and TRBJ2-7, with TRBD2 matching over 10 bases. CDR3 length equals 15 residues. Germline V CDR1 and CDR2: MNHEY, SMNVEV (reference sequence). Trimming at V came to 5 bases and at J to 2 bases, leaving 6 bases not matched to a gene. CDR3 loop: CASSPIAGGPYEQYF. The DNA of the CDR3 is TGTGCCAGCAGTCCAATAGCGGGAGGACCCTACGAGCAGTACTTC.

The chain combines TRBV24-1 with TRBJ2-2; 8 bases are shared with TRBD1. With 6 bases clipped from V and 6 bases from J, the junction kept 8 bases outside the gene matches. Per germline, CDR1 KGHDR and CDR2 SFDVKD. The CDR3 extends over 15 amino acids. The chain's CDR3 is CATSLARGLAGELFF. In DNA form, the CDR3 reads TGTGCCACCAGTTTGGCCAGGGGGCTGGCCGGGGAGCTGTTTTTT.

The chain employs TRBV15 and TRBJ2-1; TRBD1 might be the D (5 bases). The CDR3 totals 18 residues. V was pared by 3 bases and J by 7 bases, with 25 bases between. Germline V gene lookup returns CDR1 LNHNV and CDR2 YYDKDF (reference sequence). As DNA, the CDR3 is TGTGCCACCAGCAGGTTCACGTCGGTGGGGCAGAAGGCTAATGAGCAGTTCTTC. This translates into CATSRFTSVGQKANEQFF.